This T cell receptor beta chain comes out of a study of PD-L1 blockade in urothelial cancer (dated by TCRdb to between 2016 and 2019). Study-wide context: Therapy was started around 2014 for all patients, and atezolizumab 1,200 mg was administered intravenously every 3 weeks. Pretreatment blood TCR-seq was available for about 28 patients, at least one posttreatment blood collection was obtained for around 25 patients, and tumor TCR-seq was available for around 25 patients. About 90% of the roughly 29 patients were identified as males with urothelial cancer of bladder origin, and a prior smoking history was reported by 18 of 29 patients. An ECOG performance status of 0 or 1 was recorded for the patients, and 0 to 3 prior chemotherapy regimens had been received by the patients. Whole exome sequencing and RNA sequencing of pretreatment tumors were performed alongside TCR sequencing in the same patients. The study, an exploratory multi-omic analysis, examined somatic, immune and clinical correlates of response to PD-L1 blockade with atezolizumab in urothelial cancer. Durable clinical benefit was achieved by nine patients and was not achieved by 20 patients. Pretreatment tumor samples, along with matched peripheral blood collected serially before and after atezolizumab treatment, underwent TCR sequencing. A median of about 150,000 T cells and fewer than 85,000 unique TCRs was obtained from blood samples, and a median clonality of approximately 0.086 was observed. Durable clinical benefit was defined as a progression-free survival longer than 6 months, and TCR features were additionally tested against progression-free survival and overall survival. Blood samples were analyzed 3 weeks after the start of treatment (second dose) and 6 weeks after the start of treatment. The investigation overall reported the following: Improved progression-free and overall survival was associated with having pretreatment peripheral blood TCR clonality below the median. Patients with durable benefit showed greater expansion of tumor-associated TCR clones in peripheral blood 3 weeks after starting treatment (n of about 22, p = 0.022). Because the sample size was small (n of about 30) and many exploratory analyses were performed, the results are intended to be hypothesis-generating.

Each PCR received spiked-in synthetic TCR analog templates so that absolute template abundance could be estimated from read counts. The immunoSEQ assay was used to amplify TCRbeta CDR3 regions from genomic DNA with bias-controlled V and J gene primers. Sequencing of rearranged TCRbeta segments was done at approximately 20X coverage. The authors' analysis ran thus. Sequencing errors were corrected by clustering and CDR3s were annotated against IMGT to assign V, D and J genes. Downstream analyses used only productive TCRbeta rearrangements, leaving out any out-of-frame or stop-codon sequences. Clonality was computed as one minus Shannon entropy normalized by the log of the number of unique productive sequences. Fisher's exact test with Benjamini-Hochberg correction, using a cutoff of adjusted p below 0.01, was how clones that differed between time points or between blood and tumor were identified. TCRdb carries this immuneACCESS record with in-frame sequences only. Its versions omit some clonotypes, under half of them owing to an unresolved V gene in the studies checked, with the rest unexplained. For V, J and clone size, that table is used; D and trimming come from the DNA. Here the sample has about 25,000 clones; approximately 77% occur a single time. The top ten constitute under 2% of the sample.

The cysteine opens and the phenylalanine closes a CDR3 of 15 amino acids. The sequence is cut down to CDR3 DNA, 45 bases in frame from base 1. V loses 0 bases, J loses 4 bases, and the germline ends lie 11 bases apart. CDR1 and CDR2, per the germline V gene, are SGHRS and YFSETQ. As for this clone: Its antigen remains undetermined. Base quality data are lacking; no much larger clone is found one base away.

The sample's time point label, in plain terms: peripheral blood 6 weeks after treatment start. A total of 25 to 35 patients with locally advanced or metastatic urothelial carcinoma, treated at Memorial Sloan Kettering on a trial protocol, made up the cohort. Peripheral blood mononuclear cells were collected pretreatment and during treatment, at between 1 and 8 total time points per patient. The Qiagen DNeasy Blood extraction kit was used to purify genomic DNA from total PBMCs and tumor samples. PBMCs were collected pretreatment and during treatment, and were isolated and stored as previously described.

The sequence joins TRBV5-1 to TRBJ2-1; the D gene is possibly TRBD2, with 7 bases matching. The specimen was PBMCs, collected around atezolizumab (anti-PD-L1) treatment. The TCR comes from a man between 65 and 85 years old with urothelial cancer. The DNA sequence is as follows: TGCGCCAGCAGCTTGGGGGGGGGCCTATACAATGAGCAGTTCTTC. It encodes CASSLGGGLYNEQFF.